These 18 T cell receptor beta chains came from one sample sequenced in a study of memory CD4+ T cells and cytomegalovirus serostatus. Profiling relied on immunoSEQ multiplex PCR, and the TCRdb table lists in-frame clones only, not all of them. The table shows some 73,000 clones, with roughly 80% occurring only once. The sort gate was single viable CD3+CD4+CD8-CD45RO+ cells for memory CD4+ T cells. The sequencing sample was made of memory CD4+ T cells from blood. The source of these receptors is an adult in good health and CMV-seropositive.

The CDR3 nucleotides read TGTGCCAGCAGTGAATTGCCAGGGTGGAACGAGCAGTACTTC. This translates into CASSELPGWNEQYF. The chain joins TRBV2 to TRBJ2-7, with a weak D call TRBD1 (5 bases). This CDR3 spans 14 amino acids. Trimming stripped 2 bases from V and 5 bases from J, with 13 bases between. In germline, CDR1 is SNHLY, CDR2 FYNNEI.

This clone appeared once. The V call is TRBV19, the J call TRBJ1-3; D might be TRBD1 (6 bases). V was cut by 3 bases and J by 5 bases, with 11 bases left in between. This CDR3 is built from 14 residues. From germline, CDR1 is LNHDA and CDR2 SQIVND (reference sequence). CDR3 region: CASSMGTLRNTIYF. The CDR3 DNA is TGTGCCAGTAGTATGGGGACACTCCGAAACACCATATATTTT.

CDR3 residues: CAIRSGFDTGELFF. The CDR3 coding sequence is TGTGCCATCAGAAGCGGGTTTGACACCGGGGAGCTGTTTTTT. V usage is TRBV10-3 and J usage is TRBJ2-2; D might be TRBD2 (6 bases). V lost 6 bases and J 3 bases, leaving 11 bases between the germline ends. This CDR3 has 14 residues. In germline, CDR1 is ENHRY, CDR2 SYGVKD.

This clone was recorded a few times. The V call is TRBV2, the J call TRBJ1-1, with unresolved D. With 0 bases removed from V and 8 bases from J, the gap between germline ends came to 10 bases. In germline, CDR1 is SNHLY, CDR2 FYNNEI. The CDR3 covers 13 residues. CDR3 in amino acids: CASSEAPSLEAFF. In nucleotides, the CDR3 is TGTGCCAGCAGTGAAGCGCCAAGCCTCGAAGCTTTCTTT.

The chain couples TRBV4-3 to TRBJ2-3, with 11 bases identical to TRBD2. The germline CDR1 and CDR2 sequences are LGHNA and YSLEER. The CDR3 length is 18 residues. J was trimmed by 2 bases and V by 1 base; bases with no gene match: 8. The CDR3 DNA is TGCGCCAGCAGCCAAGCAACTAGCGGGAGCCCGAACACAGATACGCAGTATTTT. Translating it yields CASSQATSGSPNTDTQYF.

The CDR3 sequence is CASSRTGDPQHF. Here the CDR3 DNA reads TGTGCCAGCAGTAGAACAGGGGACCCCCAGCATTTT. The V and J genes are TRBV6-6 and TRBJ1-5, with 7 bases aligning to TRBD1. The CDR3 consists of 12 residues. The V gene's germline CDR1 is MNHNY and CDR2 SVGAGI (reference sequence). V shed 5 bases, J shed 10 bases, and the junction held 5 bases outside the gene matches.

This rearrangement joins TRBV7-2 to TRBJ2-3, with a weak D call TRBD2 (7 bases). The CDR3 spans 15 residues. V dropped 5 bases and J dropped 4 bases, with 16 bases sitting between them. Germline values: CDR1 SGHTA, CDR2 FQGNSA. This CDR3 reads CASSAPGGGADTQYF. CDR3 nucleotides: TGTGCCAGCAGCGCGCCGGGGGGCGGCGCAGATACGCAGTATTTT.

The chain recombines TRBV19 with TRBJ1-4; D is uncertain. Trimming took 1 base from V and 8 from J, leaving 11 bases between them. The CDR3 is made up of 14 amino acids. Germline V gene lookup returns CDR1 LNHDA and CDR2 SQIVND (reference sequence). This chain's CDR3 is CASSIGRVNEKLFF. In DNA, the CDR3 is TGTGCCAGTAGTATAGGAAGGGTTAACGAAAAACTGTTTTTT. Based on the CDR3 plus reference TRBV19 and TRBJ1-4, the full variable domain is DGGITQSPKYLFRKEGQNVTLSCEQNLNHDAMYWYRQDPGQGLRLIYYSQIVNDFQKGDIAEGYSVSREKKESFPLTVTSAQKNPTAFYLCASSIGRVNEKLFFGSGTQLSVL.

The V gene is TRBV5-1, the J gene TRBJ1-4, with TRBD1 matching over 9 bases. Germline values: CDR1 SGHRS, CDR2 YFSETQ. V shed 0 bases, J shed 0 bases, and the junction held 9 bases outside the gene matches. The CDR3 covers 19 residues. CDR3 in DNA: TGCGCCAGCAGCTTGGCCCTAACCACAGGGGGCGCAACTAATGAAAAACTGTTTTTT. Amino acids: CASSLALTTGGATNEKLFF.

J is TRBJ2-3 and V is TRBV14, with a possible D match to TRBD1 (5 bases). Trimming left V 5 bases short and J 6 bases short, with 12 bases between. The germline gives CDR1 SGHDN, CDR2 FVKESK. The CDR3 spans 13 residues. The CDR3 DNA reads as TGTGCCAGCAGCTACCGCAGGGCTGATACGCAGTATTTT. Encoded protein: CASSYRRADTQYF.

In DNA, the CDR3 is TGCGCCAGCAGCTTCTTGGCCTCTGGGGCCAACGTCCTGACTTTC. This gives the protein CASSFLASGANVLTF. The chain carries TRBV5-1 and TRBJ2-6; D is unresolved. This CDR3 spans 15 amino acids. CDR1 is SGHRS and CDR2 is YFSETQ in the germline V gene. Trimming took off 2 bases at V and 0 bases at J, with 6 bases between the two ends.

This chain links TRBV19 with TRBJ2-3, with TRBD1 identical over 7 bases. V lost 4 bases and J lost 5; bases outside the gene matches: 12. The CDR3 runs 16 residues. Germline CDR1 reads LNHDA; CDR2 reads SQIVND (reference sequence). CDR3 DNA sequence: TGTGCCAGTAGTACCCGCAGACAGGGCCGGGGAGATACGCAGTATTTT. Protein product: CASSTRRQGRGDTQYF.

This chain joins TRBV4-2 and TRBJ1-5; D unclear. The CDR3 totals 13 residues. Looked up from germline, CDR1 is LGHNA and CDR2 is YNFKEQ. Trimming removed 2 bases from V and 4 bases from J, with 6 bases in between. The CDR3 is CASSQLQNQPQHF. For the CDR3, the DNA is TGTGCCAGCAGCCAATTACAGAATCAGCCCCAGCATTTT.

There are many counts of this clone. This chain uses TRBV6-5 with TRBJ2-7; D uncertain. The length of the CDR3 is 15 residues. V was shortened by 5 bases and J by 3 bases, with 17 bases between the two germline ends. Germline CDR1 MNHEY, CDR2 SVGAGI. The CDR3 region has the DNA TGTGCCAGCAGTCCACTTAGGACCACCCTCTACGAGCAGTACTTC. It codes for CASSPLRTTLYEQYF.

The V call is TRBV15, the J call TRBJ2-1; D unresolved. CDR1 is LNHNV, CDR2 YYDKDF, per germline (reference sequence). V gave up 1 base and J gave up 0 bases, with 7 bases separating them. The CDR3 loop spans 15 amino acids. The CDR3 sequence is CATSRVVSSYNEQFF. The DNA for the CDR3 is TGTGCCACCAGCAGAGTGGTATCCTCCTACAATGAGCAGTTCTTC.

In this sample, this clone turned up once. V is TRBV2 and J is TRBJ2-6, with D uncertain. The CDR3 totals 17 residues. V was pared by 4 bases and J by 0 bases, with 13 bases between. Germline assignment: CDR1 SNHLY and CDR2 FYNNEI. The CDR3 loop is CASSASLLHSGANVLTF. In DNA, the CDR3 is TGTGCCAGCAGTGCGAGCCTACTCCACTCTGGGGCCAACGTCCTGACTTTC.

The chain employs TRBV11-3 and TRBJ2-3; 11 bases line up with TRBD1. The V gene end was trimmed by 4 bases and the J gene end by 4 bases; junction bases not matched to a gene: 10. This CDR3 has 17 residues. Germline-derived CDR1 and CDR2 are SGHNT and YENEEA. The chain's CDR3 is CASSSQTGQGGADTQYF. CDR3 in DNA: TGTGCCAGCAGCTCACAGACGGGACAGGGGGGAGCAGATACGCAGTATTTT.

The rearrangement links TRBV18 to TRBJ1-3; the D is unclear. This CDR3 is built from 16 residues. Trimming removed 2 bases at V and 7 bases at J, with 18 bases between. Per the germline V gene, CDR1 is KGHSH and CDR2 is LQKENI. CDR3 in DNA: TGTGCCAGCTCACCATGGAATTATATGAACGGGAACACCATATATTTT. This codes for CASSPWNYMNGNTIYF.